Listed here are 19 T cell receptor beta chains from one sample, sequenced in a study of T cells in Graves' hyperthyroidism and ophthalmopathy. There were TCR beta CDR3 regions amplified from RNA transcripts. Carried out on the TCR CDR3, a first-round RT-PCR used the HTBI primer set. TCRdb reprocessed the multiplex PCR reads with MiXCR, giving one entry per CDR3 protein. The sample consists of some 180,000 distinct CDR3 sequences, about 15% of them appearing once. Sequenced input: blood. The receptor source for this set is a woman aged 50 to 65 with Graves' hyperthyroidism.

This sequence joins TRBV29-1 and TRBJ2-1; TRBD2 matches 8 bases. V dropped 5 bases and J dropped 5; count of bases not matched to a gene: 8. Germline CDR1 SQVTM, CDR2 ANQGSEA. CDR3 length: 14 residues. The CDR3 nucleotides read TGCAGCGTTTTCAGGACTAGCACCAACAATGAGCAGTTCTTC. Amino acids: CSVFRTSTNNEQFF.

This clonotype has at least ten counts. CDR3 sequence reads: CSVPGLGETQYF. In DNA form, the CDR3 reads TGCAGTGTCCCGGGACTAGGGGAGACCCAGTACTTC. The V gene is TRBV20-1, the J gene TRBJ2-5; 8 bases are shared with TRBD2. Trimming removed 7 bases from V and 5 bases from J; junction bases left unmatched: 6. The CDR3 totals 12 residues. The germline gives CDR1 DFQATT, CDR2 SNEGSKA (reference sequence).

This clonotype came up a few times. A read error may explain this, as a much larger clone is one base away. The chain is built from TRBV12-3 or TRBV12-4 and TRBJ2-3; D gene unclear. This CDR3 comprises 14 residues. Trimming took off 7 bases at V and 2 bases at J, with 13 bases between the two ends. CDR3 sequence reads: CASTYRAHTDTQYF. The CDR3 DNA follows: TGTGCCAGCACCTATCGGGCCCACACAGATACGCAGTATTTT.

A note on this clonotype: An end of the junction does not agree with germline; a read error may underlie this. The rearrangement joins TRBV7-7 to TRBJ2-2, with unresolved D. Germline V gene sequence: CDR1 SSHAT, CDR2 FNYEAQ (reference sequence). CDR3 size: 12 residues. CDR3 nucleotide sequence: TGTGCTAGCAGCCCGCTAGTCGGGGAGCTGTTTTTT. Protein product: CASSPLVGELFF.

Remarks on this clonotype: This may arise from a read error, as a much more abundant clone is one base away. This chain uses TRBV3-1 with TRBJ2-7, with a tentative D call TRBD2 (6 bases). The J call may not be correct, given that the DNA end is closer to TRBJ2-1. From germline, CDR1 is LGHDT and CDR2 YNNKEL (reference sequence). CDR3 size: 15 residues. CDR3 loop: CASSQGGMSSYEQFF. Here the CDR3 DNA reads TGTGCCAGCAGCCAAGGCGGGATGAGCTCCTACGAGCAGTTCTTC.

A few counts support this clonotype. V is TRBV30 and J is TRBJ1-2, with D possibly matching TRBD1 (6 bases). This CDR3 is built from 12 residues. V was clipped by 4 bases and J by 3 bases, with 9 bases between them. CDR1 GTSNPN and CDR2 SVGIG come from the germline V gene (reference sequence). The CDR3 DNA reads as TGTGCCTGGAACAGGGCGGACTATGGCTACACCTTC. Its protein is CAWNRADYGYTF. The whole variable domain, remainder taken from reference TRBV30 and TRBJ1-2, is SQTIHQWPATLVQPVGSPLSLECTVEGTSNPNLYWYRQAAGRGLQLLFYSVGIGQISSEVPQNLSASRPQDRQFILSSKKLLLSDSGFYLCAWNRADYGYTFGSGTRLTVV.

V is TRBV15 and J is TRBJ1-2; 11 bases agree with TRBD1. There are 15 residues in the CDR3. Germline V gene sequence: CDR1 LNHNV, CDR2 YYDKDF (reference sequence). The ends lost 2 bases at V and 5 bases at J; junction bases unmatched: 4. For the CDR3, the DNA is TGTGCCACCAGCAGACCGGGACAGGGGGGTTATGGCTACACCTTC. As protein: CATSRPGQGGYGYTF.

V and J are TRBV12-3 or TRBV12-4 and TRBJ1-5; possible D gene TRBD1, 6 bases. V was shortened by 3 bases and J by 6 bases, with 12 bases between the two germline ends. This CDR3 spans 14 amino acids. The CDR3 region has the DNA TGTGCCAGCAGTTTGGGGACATCGGGTCAGCCCCAGCATTTT. Its translation: CASSLGTSGQPQHF.

This clonotype was recorded at least ten times. The J gene is TRBJ2-1, the V gene TRBV11-2; 12 bases line up with TRBD2. The V gene end was trimmed by 0 bases and the J gene end by 1 base; junction bases not matched to a gene: 10. Germline CDR1 SGHAT, CDR2 FQNNGV. This CDR3 has 20 amino acids. The CDR3 DNA reads TGTGCCAGCAGCTTAGATCATCCTGGACTAGCGGGATTATCCTACAATGAGCAGTTCTTC. This encodes CASSLDHPGLAGLSYNEQFF.

This clonotype has ten or more counts. V and J are TRBV5-1 and TRBJ1-2, with 7 bases matching TRBD1. This CDR3 has 15 amino acids. Germline lookup yields CDR1 SGHRS and CDR2 YFSETQ. Unmatched junction bases numbered 7, after V lost 2 bases and J lost 3 bases. CDR3 nucleotide sequence: TGCGCCAGCAGCTTCGGAGACAGGGCTGACTATGGCTACACCTTC. Its translation is CASSFGDRADYGYTF.

In this sample, this clonotype turned up a few times. A junction end diverges from the germline sequence, so it may reflect a read error. V gene TRBV6-9 combines with J gene TRBJ2-7; either TRBD1 or TRBD2 may fit D (6 bases each). Looked up from germline, CDR1 is MNHGY and CDR2 is SVAAGI. This CDR3 comprises 15 residues. This CDR3 reads CASSGSIGGGYEQYF. The DNA of the CDR3 is TGCGCCAGCAGTGGGTCGATCGGGGGCGGGTACGAGCAGTACTTC.

This clonotype has at least ten counts. The rearrangement joins TRBV7-9 to TRBJ1-5; D is unresolved. V was shortened by 1 base and J by 4 bases, with 11 bases between the two germline ends. This CDR3 contains 15 residues. CDR1 SEHNR and CDR2 FQNEAQ come from the germline V gene (reference sequence). This chain's CDR3 is CASSLGPGGNQPQHF. In DNA form, the CDR3 reads TGTGCCAGCAGCTTAGGCCCGGGAGGGAATCAGCCCCAGCATTTT. The complete variable domain, with remaining parts taken from reference TRBV7-9 and TRBJ1-5, reads DTGVSQNPRHKITKRGQNVTFRCDPISEHNRLYWYRQTLGQGPEFLTYFQNEAQLEKSRLLSDRFSAERPKGSFSTLEIQRTEQGDSAMYLCASSLGPGGNQPQHFGDGTRLSIL.

The sample holds many counts of this clonotype. The gene calls are TRBV28 and TRBJ1-2; D is uncertain. The CDR3 has 11 residues. The V gene lost 4 bases and the J gene lost 6 bases, with 6 bases spanning the gap. Germline lookup yields CDR1 MDHEN and CDR2 SYDVKM. Written as DNA, the CDR3 is TGTGCCAGCAGTTCTAGTGATGGCTACACCTTC. This sequence encodes CASSSSDGYTF.

This clonotype was observed a few times. The chain combines TRBV5-1 with TRBJ2-3, with 12 positions matching TRBD2. CDR3 length equals 17 residues. With 4 bases clipped from V and 3 bases from J, the junction kept 9 bases outside the gene matches. Germline assignment: CDR1 SGHRS and CDR2 YFSETQ. In nucleotides, the CDR3 is TGCGCCAGCAGCCCAGGACTAGCGGGACGACCGACAGATACGCAGTATTTT. Translating gives CASSPGLAGRPTDTQYF.

The chain is built from TRBV9 and TRBJ2-5, with 7 bases aligning to TRBD2. This CDR3 is built from 17 residues. Per germline, CDR1 SGDLS and CDR2 YYNGEE. V lost 0 bases and J lost 0; bases outside the gene matches: 8. The CDR3, as DNA: TGTGCCAGCAGCGTAGAGGGGCGGGGGAGATACCAAGAGACCCAGTACTTC. Residues: CASSVEGRGRYQETQYF.

This clonotype has ten or more counts. The chain recombines TRBV18 with TRBJ2-2; the D gene is possibly TRBD2 (6 bases). Trimming took 3 bases from V and 5 from J, leaving 16 bases between them. This CDR3 is built from 16 residues. Germline CDR1 reads KGHSH; CDR2 reads LQKENI. The CDR3: CASSPFSRRETGELFF. CDR3 bases: TGTGCCAGCTCACCTTTCTCCAGGAGGGAGACCGGGGAGCTGTTTTTT.

This clonotype was observed at least ten times. The chain recombines TRBV7-3 with TRBJ2-1; D call uncertain. Germline V gene lookup returns CDR1 SGHTA and CDR2 FQGTGA. This CDR3 spans 17 amino acids. V was pared by 1 base and J by 0 bases, with 13 bases between. The CDR3 bases are TGTGCCAGCAGCTTAAGCCACCCCTTGAGCTCCTACAATGAGCAGTTCTTC. It yields the protein CASSLSHPLSSYNEQFF.

V and J are TRBV15 and TRBJ2-3, with 12 bases matching TRBD2. The CDR3 sequence is 17 residues long. CDR1 is LNHNV, CDR2 YYDKDF, per germline (reference sequence). Trimming cost V 4 bases and J 5 bases; bases outside gene matches: 10. This CDR3 is CATSNSASGRAGDTQYF. Here the CDR3 DNA reads TGTGCCACCAGCAATTCGGCTAGCGGGAGGGCCGGAGATACGCAGTATTTT.

This clonotype was seen a handful of times. The rearrangement uses TRBV5-1 and TRBJ1-4; D is perhaps TRBD1 (6 bases). Germline CDR1 SGHRS, CDR2 YFSETQ. The V and J ends lost 0 bases and 8 bases respectively, with 17 bases between them. The CDR3 is 16 residues long. The CDR3 loop reads CASSLATSGAGEKLFF. In DNA, the CDR3 is TGCGCCAGCAGCTTGGCCACTTCGGGGGCTGGGGAAAAACTGTTTTTT.